One sample yielded the 17 T cell receptor beta chains listed below, sequenced in a study of cytomegalovirus exposure and HLA in healthy donors (dated by TCRdb to the late 2010s). Library creation used the immunoSEQ multiplex PCR assay. For the multiplex PCR, a mixture combining 60 forward primers for TCR Vbeta segments and 13 reverse primers for TCR Jbeta segments was used. Sourced from immuneACCESS, this table was stored by TCRdb with only in-frame sequences that have V and J called. A share of the clones is absent; for the studies checked, an unresolved V gene accounts for under half, and the remainder has no known explanation. The table of this sample itemizes 200,000 or so clones. The ten largest clones take up roughly 0.74% of the sample. The sequencing input was PBMCs. The receptors were gathered from a boy between 5 and 17 years old in good health and CMV-seronegative.

The chain recombines TRBV7-8 with TRBJ2-5; a weak D match, TRBD1 (6 bases). With 5 bases removed from V and 2 bases from J, the gap between germline ends came to 12 bases. The CDR3 is made up of 14 amino acids. The germline gives CDR1 SGHVS, CDR2 FQNEAQ. In DNA, the CDR3 is TGTGCCAGCAGCAAAGACAGGTTTCAAGAGACCCAGTACTTC. It is translated as CASSKDRFQETQYF.

The chain links TRBV7-9 to TRBJ1-1; D remains unclear. The CDR3 is made up of 13 amino acids. The germline V and J ends were trimmed by 2 bases and 0 bases, with 4 bases remaining between them. Germline assignment: CDR1 SEHNR and CDR2 FQNEAQ (reference sequence). In DNA form, the CDR3 reads TGTGCCAGCAGCTTAACAGTGAACACTGAAGCTTTCTTT. Residues: CASSLTVNTEAFF.

V is TRBV27 and J is TRBJ2-1; 10 bases fit TRBD2. Losses at the gene ends were 7 bases for V and 1 base for J; bases not matched to a gene: 7. Germline-derived CDR1 and CDR2 are MNHEY and SMNVEV (reference sequence). The CDR3 has 16 residues. The CDR3 nucleotides read TGTGCCAGCACCACGAGCGGGGGGGGTTCCTACAATGAGCAGTTCTTC. Translating it yields CASTTSGGGSYNEQFF.

V is TRBV9 and J is TRBJ2-7; 11 bases align to TRBD1. This CDR3 spans 15 amino acids. Germline CDR1 SGDLS, CDR2 YYNGEE. The V segment lost 4 bases and the J segment 1 base; nucleotides outside the gene matches: 4. CDR3 nucleotide sequence: TGTGCCAGCAGCTTCGGGACAGGGGGTTCCTACGAGCAGTACTTC. It encodes CASSFGTGGSYEQYF.

The gene calls are TRBV9 and TRBJ2-7; perhaps TRBD2 as D (6 bases). CDR1 SGDLS and CDR2 YYNGEE come from the germline V gene. This CDR3 region has 15 residues. The V gene lost 0 bases and the J gene lost 0 bases, with 10 bases spanning the gap. CDR3 nucleotide sequence: TGTGCCAGCAGCGTAGGGGCGGGAAGCTCCTACGAGCAGTACTTC. Translating gives CASSVGAGSSYEQYF.

This rearrangement joins TRBV7-2 to TRBJ1-2; TRBD1 matches 7 bases. CDR3 length: 14 residues. The ends lost 3 bases at V and 2 bases at J; junction bases unmatched: 3. The germline V gene encodes CDR1 SGHTA and CDR2 FQGNSA. CDR3 protein: CASSFQGGNYGYTF. The CDR3 DNA reads TGTGCCAGCAGCTTCCAAGGGGGCAACTATGGCTACACCTTC.

The gene calls are TRBV2 and TRBJ2-3; no firm D call. CDR1 is SNHLY and CDR2 is FYNNEI in the germline V gene. This CDR3 region has 12 residues. V shed 3 bases and J shed 8 bases, with 9 bases lying between them. The CDR3 nucleotides read TGTGCCAGCAGTGAGTGGCGCGGTACGCAGTATTTT. It translates to CASSEWRGTQYF.

The rearrangement uses TRBV6-5 and TRBJ2-1; TRBD1 aligns across 7 bases. This CDR3 comprises 16 residues. After removal of 0 bases from V and 0 bases from J, the junction contained 2 bases not matched to a gene. Germline V gene data show CDR1 as MNHEY and CDR2 as SVGAGI. The CDR3 reads CASSYSGQSSYNEQFF. The CDR3 DNA sequence: TGTGCCAGCAGTTACTCGGGACAGAGCTCCTACAATGAGCAGTTCTTC.

The chain is built from TRBV28 and TRBJ2-5, with D possibly TRBD1 on 6 matching bases. The CDR3 contains 13 residues. Trimming left V 2 bases short and J 4 bases short, with 8 bases between. The germline V gene encodes CDR1 MDHEN and CDR2 SYDVKM. CDR3 region: CASSLPRGETQYF. The CDR3 DNA reads TGTGCCAGCAGTTTACCCAGGGGAGAGACCCAGTACTTC.

V gene TRBV4-1 combines with J gene TRBJ1-5; 11 bases line up with TRBD1. Germline V lookup: CDR1 MGHRA, CDR2 YSYEKL. J was trimmed by 7 bases and V by 3 bases; bases with no gene match: 2. There are 14 residues in the CDR3. For the CDR3, the DNA is TGCGCCAGCAGCCATGGACAGGGGGCCCAGCCCCAGCATTTT. It specifies CASSHGQGAQPQHF.

The chain is built from TRBV9 and TRBJ2-1, with 8 bases aligning to TRBD2. This CDR3 contains 17 residues. J lost 3 bases, V lost 0 bases, and 8 bases had no gene match. The germline CDR1 and CDR2 sequences are SGDLS and YYNGEE. The CDR3 region is CASSVAKITSGYNEQFF. Here the CDR3 DNA reads TGTGCCAGCAGCGTAGCTAAAATCACTAGCGGCTACAATGAGCAGTTCTTC.

The chain links TRBV5-1 to TRBJ2-2, with 8 positions matching TRBD2. The CDR3 covers 15 residues. Germline loops: CDR1 SGHRS, CDR2 YFSETQ. The V gene end was trimmed by 4 bases and the J gene end by 4 bases; junction bases not matched to a gene: 6. The DNA of the CDR3 is TGCGCCAGCAGCCCGGGGGGGCATGGCACCGGGGAGCTGTTTTTT. It is translated as CASSPGGHGTGELFF. Drawing the rest from reference TRBV5-1 and TRBJ2-2, the complete variable domain is KAGVTQTPRYLIKTRGQQVTLSCSPISGHRSVSWYQQTPGQGLQFLFEYFSETQRNKGNFPGRFSGRQFSNSRSEMNVSTLELGDSALYLCASSPGGHGTGELFFGEGSRLTVL.

The chain uses TRBV12-5 and TRBJ1-2; 10 bases are a match to TRBD1. CDR1 is LGHNT and CDR2 is FRNRAP in the germline V gene. The CDR3 sequence is 14 residues long. The V and J ends lost 3 bases and 5 bases, in that order; junction bases with no gene match: 3. The CDR3 DNA follows: TGTGCTAGTGGTTTCCAGGGACAGGGGTATGGCTACACCTTC. This translates into CASGFQGQGYGYTF.

The chain carries TRBV30 and TRBJ2-4; D is possibly TRBD1 (6 bases). Germline values: CDR1 GTSNPN, CDR2 SVGIG (reference sequence). Trimming stripped 0 bases from V and 8 bases from J, with 23 bases between. The CDR3 has 17 residues. The DNA for the CDR3 is TGTGCCTGGAGTGTACTTACCCTCAACCGGAACAGGGACATTCAGTACTTC. It translates to CAWSVLTLNRNRDIQYF.

The CDR3 DNA is TGCAGCGTTGAAGATTCGGGGGTTGGGGATGAAAAACTGTTTTTT. It is translated as CSVEDSGVGDEKLFF. The chain links TRBV29-1 to TRBJ1-4; a possible D gene is TRBD1 (5 bases). Trimming pared 0 bases from V and 6 bases from J, leaving 14 bases between. Per the germline V gene, CDR1 is SQVTM and CDR2 is ANQGSEA. The length of the CDR3 is 15 residues. Looking up the rest from reference TRBV29-1 and TRBJ1-4 gives the full variable domain: SAVISQKPSRDICQRGTSLTIQCQVDSQVTMMFWYRQQPGQSLTLIATANQGSEATYESGFVIDKFPISRPNLTFSTLTVSNMSPEDSSIYLCSVEDSGVGDEKLFFGSGTQLSVL.

The chain carries TRBV6-1 and TRBJ2-5; D perhaps matches TRBD1 (5 bases). CDR3 length: 14 residues. Germline-derived CDR1 and CDR2 are MNHNS and SASEGT. The ends were cut back, 2 bases at V and 5 bases at J, with 12 bases in the middle. Here the CDR3 reads CASSERGRAETQYF. The CDR3 DNA reads as TGTGCCAGCAGTGAAAGGGGCAGGGCCGAGACCCAGTACTTC.

The chain couples TRBV27 to TRBJ2-6; D remains unclear. CDR3 size: 15 residues. Germline assignment: CDR1 MNHEY and CDR2 SMNVEV (reference sequence). V gave up 6 bases and J gave up 1 base, with 10 bases separating them. CDR3 in DNA: TGTGCCAGCAGCCCCTCCCGGTCTGGGGCCAACGTCCTGACTTTC. Protein product: CASSPSRSGANVLTF.